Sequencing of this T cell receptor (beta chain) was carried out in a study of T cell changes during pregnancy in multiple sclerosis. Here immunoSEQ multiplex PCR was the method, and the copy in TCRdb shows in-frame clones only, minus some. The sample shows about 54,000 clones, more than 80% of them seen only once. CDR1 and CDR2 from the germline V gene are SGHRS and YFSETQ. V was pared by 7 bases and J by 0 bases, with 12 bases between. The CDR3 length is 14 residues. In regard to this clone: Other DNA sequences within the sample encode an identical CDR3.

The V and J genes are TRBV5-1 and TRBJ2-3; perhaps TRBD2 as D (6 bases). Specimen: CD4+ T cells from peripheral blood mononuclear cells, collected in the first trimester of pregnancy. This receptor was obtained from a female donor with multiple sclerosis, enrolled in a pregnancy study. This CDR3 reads CASSPGTSTDTQYF. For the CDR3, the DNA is TGCGCCAGCTCACCGGGGACTAGCACAGATACGCAGTATTTT.